The 23 T cell receptor beta chains below all came from one sample that was sequenced in a study of vaccination and CD4 T cells after COVID-19. Oncomine TCR Beta short-read sequencing was applied to DNA from cultured CD4+ T cells. TCRdb re-called the PCR reads with MiXCR, one entry per CDR3 protein. The sample has thousands of distinct CDR3 sequences; about 45% are singletons. Specified treatment: approximately 11-day PBMC culture with coronavirus spike peptide pools or control peptides (ViraFEST assay). Unexposed donor CD4+ T cells predated the COVID-19 pandemic, collected 2011-2018. These receptors have no identified antigens. The sequenced sample was CD4+ T cells from blood, cultured in vitro. The source of these receptors is a human donor in good health.

The genes are TRBV11-2 and TRBJ2-7, with D uncertain. The CDR3 totals 13 residues. Trimming removed 2 bases at V and 3 bases at J, with 8 bases between. CDR1 is SGHAT, CDR2 FQNNGV, per germline. CDR3 nucleotides: TGTGCCAGCAGCTTAACATCCTTCTACGAGCAGTACTTC. Protein: CASSLTSFYEQYF.

This sequence joins TRBV2 and TRBJ1-1, with TRBD1 matching over 9 bases. V lost 1 base to trimming and J lost 5 bases; unmatched junction nucleotides: 2. The CDR3 has 14 residues. Per the germline V gene, CDR1 is SNHLY and CDR2 is FYNNEI. CDR3 sequence (DNA): TGTGCCAGCAGTGAAGAGACAGGGGGAACTGAAGCTTTCTTT. It yields the protein CASSEETGGTEAFF.

This chain uses TRBV10-1 with TRBJ1-1, with D uncertain. Trimming cost V 5 bases and J 1 base, with 8 bases left between them. The CDR3 is 13 amino acids. Per the germline V gene, CDR1 is WNHNN and CDR2 is SYGVQD (reference sequence). The CDR3 protein is CASSMNRNTEAFF. The CDR3, as DNA: TGCGCCAGCAGTATGAACAGGAACACTGAAGCTTTCTTT.

This clonotype was picked up a small number of times. The chain carries TRBV6-5 and TRBJ1-2, with unresolved D. The CDR3 has 14 amino acids. CDR1 is MNHEY and CDR2 is SVGAGI in the germline V gene. V was cut by 2 bases and J by 8 bases, with 15 bases left in between. The CDR3: CASSYAGSSDGYTF. The CDR3 coding sequence is TGTGCCAGCAGTTACGCGGGTTCGTCGGACGGCTACACCTTC.

The table lists this clonotype with a count of one. The chain joins TRBV12-3 or TRBV12-4 to TRBJ2-2, with D possibly being TRBD1 (7 bases). The CDR3 sequence is 15 residues long. The V end lost 3 bases, the J end lost 4 bases, and 12 bases lay between the germline ends. The CDR3 DNA sequence: TGTGCCAGCAGTTTGGAGGGGGCGCGCACCGGGGAGCTGTTTTTT. Its translation: CASSLEGARTGELFF.

V usage is TRBV27 and J usage is TRBJ1-2, with D perhaps matching TRBD1 (6 bases). Trimming took off 10 bases at V and 4 bases at J, with 16 bases between the two ends. Germline CDR1 and CDR2: MNHEY and SMNVEV (reference sequence). This CDR3 has 13 amino acids. The DNA for the CDR3 is TGTGCCACCTCGGACAGTATTTTCTATGGCTACACCTTC. Its protein product is CATSDSIFYGYTF.

The chain combines TRBV7-9 with TRBJ2-1, with 7 positions matching TRBD2. Trimming removed 4 bases from V and 2 bases from J; junction bases left unmatched: 2. The CDR3 is 14 amino acids. Germline CDR1 is SEHNR and CDR2 is FQNEAQ (reference sequence). The CDR3: CASSWRGTYNEQFF. The DNA for the CDR3 is TGTGCCAGCAGCTGGCGGGGGACCTACAATGAGCAGTTCTTC.

J is TRBJ2-7 and V is TRBV7-6, with unresolved D. This CDR3 has 13 residues. The germline V gene encodes CDR1 SGHVS and CDR2 FNYEAQ. Deletions cut 5 bases from V and 3 bases from J, with 11 bases between. The CDR3 bases are TGTGCCAGCAGCCCAGGACCTAACTACGAGCAGTACTTC. Its protein product is CASSPGPNYEQYF.

In its sample, this clonotype was seen a few times. This sequence joins TRBV20-1 and TRBJ1-2; D might be TRBD1 (5 bases). The CDR3 is 14 residues long. In germline, CDR1 is DFQATT, CDR2 SNEGSKA (reference sequence). V dropped 3 bases and J dropped 1 base, with 12 bases sitting between them. The CDR3, as DNA: TGCAGTGCTAGGATTCCGGGACTTAACTATGGCTACACCTTC. Its protein is CSARIPGLNYGYTF.

This CDR3 reads CASSIRTGANVLTF. The CDR3 DNA sequence: TGTGCCAGCAGTATTAGGACCGGGGCCAACGTCCTGACTTTC. The J gene is TRBJ2-6, the V gene TRBV2; D not certain. V was trimmed by 5 bases and J by 4 bases, leaving 9 bases between them. Germline V gene data show CDR1 as SNHLY and CDR2 as FYNNEI. The CDR3 totals 14 residues.

This chain connects TRBV6-5 to TRBJ2-7, with TRBD1 as a possible D gene (5 bases). Per germline, CDR1 MNHEY and CDR2 SVGAGI. V lost 0 bases and J lost 2, with 5 bases in between. The CDR3 covers 13 residues. CDR3 bases: TGTGCCAGCAGTTACTCGGGGCCCTACGAGCAGTACTTC. This codes for CASSYSGPYEQYF.

The chain couples TRBV5-4 to TRBJ1-6; D is perhaps TRBD1 (5 bases). V was cut by 1 base and J by 7 bases, with 15 bases left in between. This CDR3 is 16 amino acids long. Germline CDR1 SGHNT, CDR2 YYREEE (reference sequence). DNA for the CDR3: TGTGCCAGCAGCTTGCGAGGGACTGAACAGAATTCACCCCTCCACTTT. Amino acids: CASSLRGTEQNSPLHF.

V and J are TRBV20-1 and TRBJ2-7, with a possible D match to TRBD2 (5 bases). Trimming pared 0 bases from V and 4 bases from J, leaving 16 bases between. The germline V gene encodes CDR1 DFQATT and CDR2 SNEGSKA (reference sequence). CDR3 length equals 15 residues. As DNA, the CDR3 is TGCAGTGCTAGAGAAGGAGGTCAGTTACATTACGAGCAGTACTTC. It codes for CSAREGGQLHYEQYF.

This chain uses TRBV20-1 with TRBJ2-3; D might be TRBD2 (5 bases). Trimming removed 1 base from V and 0 bases from J, with 8 bases in between. The CDR3 covers 14 residues. The germline V gene encodes CDR1 DFQATT and CDR2 SNEGSKA (reference sequence). The CDR3 loop is CSARVGSSTDTQYF. CDR3 DNA: TGCAGTGCTAGAGTTGGGAGTAGCACAGATACGCAGTATTTT.

This chain joins TRBV6-1 and TRBJ1-2, with D perhaps TRBD1 (6 bases). V was clipped by 5 bases and J by 0 bases, with 13 bases between them. This CDR3 comprises 15 residues. In germline, CDR1 is MNHNS, CDR2 SASEGT. Here the CDR3 reads CASSTQGIPNYGYTF. DNA of the CDR3: TGTGCCAGCAGTACCCAGGGGATCCCTAACTATGGCTACACCTTC.

A few counts support this clonotype. V usage is TRBV5-6 and J usage is TRBJ1-1; perhaps TRBD1 as D (6 bases). The CDR3 is 12 amino acids. V lost 3 bases and J lost 6, with 9 bases in between. Per germline, CDR1 SGHDT and CDR2 YYEEEE. CDR3 sequence reads: CASSWGTPEAFF. The CDR3 DNA is TGTGCCAGCAGCTGGGGGACACCTGAAGCTTTCTTT.

The table lists this clonotype with a few counts. CDR3 region: CASSYYGSPLHF. CDR3 nucleotides: TGTGCCAGCAGTTACTATGGCTCACCCCTCCACTTT. The rearrangement uses TRBV6-2 or TRBV6-3 and TRBJ1-6; D remains ambiguous. The germline V gene has CDR1 MNHEY and CDR2 SVGEGT. CDR3 size: 12 residues. V gave up 1 base and J gave up 10 bases, with 5 bases separating them.

CDR3 sequence: CASSQGVYRGQNTEAFF. The CDR3 bases are TGTGCCAGCAGCCAGGGGGTTTACAGGGGGCAGAACACTGAAGCTTTCTTT. This chain joins TRBV7-3 and TRBJ1-1; the match to TRBD1 covers 9 bases. V dropped 5 bases and J dropped 1; count of bases not matched to a gene: 11. The CDR3 covers 17 residues. Germline V lookup: CDR1 SGHTA, CDR2 FQGTGA. Filled out from reference TRBV7-3 and TRBJ1-1, the complete variable domain reads GAGVSQTPSNKVTEKGKYVELRCDPISGHTALYWYRQSLGQGPEFLIYFQGTGAADDSGLPNDRFFAVRPEGSVSTLKIQRTERGDSAVYLCASSQGVYRGQNTEAFFGQGTRLTVV.

This sequence joins TRBV2 and TRBJ2-7; D possibly corresponds to TRBD1 (5 bases). Trimming took 3 bases from V and 0 from J, leaving 9 bases between them. Germline assignment: CDR1 SNHLY and CDR2 FYNNEI. The CDR3 consists of 14 residues. CDR3 nucleotide sequence: TGTGCCAGCAGTGACAGGGCGGTCTCCTACGAGCAGTACTTC. Translating gives CASSDRAVSYEQYF. Full variable domain (rest looked up from reference TRBV2 and TRBJ2-7): EPEVTQTPSHQVTQMGQEVILRCVPISNHLYFYWYRQILGQKVEFLVSFYNNEISEKSEIFDDQFSVERPDGSNFTLKIRSTKLEDSAMYFCASSDRAVSYEQYFGPGTRLTVT.

In DNA, the CDR3 is TGTGCCAGTTTTCAGCCTTCACAGGGTTTAGATCAGCCCCAGCATTTT. Translation: CASFQPSQGLDQPQHF. This sequence joins TRBV19 and TRBJ1-5, with D maybe TRBD1 (6 bases). Germline V CDR1 and CDR2: LNHDA, SQIVND (reference sequence). The ends were cut back, 8 bases at V and 5 bases at J, with 22 bases in the middle. The CDR3 loop spans 16 amino acids. The complete variable domain, with remaining parts taken from reference TRBV19 and TRBJ1-5, reads DGGITQSPKYLFRKEGQNVTLSCEQNLNHDAMYWYRQDPGQGLRLIYYSQIVNDFQKGDIAEGYSVSREKKESFPLTVTSAQKNPTAFYLCASFQPSQGLDQPQHFGDGTRLSIL.

V and J are TRBV23-1 and TRBJ1-5; D not resolved. TRBV23-1 has ORF status, its function being uncertain. Trimming pared 3 bases from V and 0 bases from J, leaving 3 bases between. CDR3 length: 13 amino acids. The CDR3 loop is CASSQDSNQPQHF. The CDR3 bases are TGCGCCAGCAGTCAGGATAGCAATCAGCCCCAGCATTTT.

The chain links TRBV12-3 or TRBV12-4 to TRBJ1-2, with D hard to call. The CDR3 runs to 12 residues. Trimming removed 4 bases at V and 2 bases at J, with 5 bases between. CDR3 amino acids: CASSSRNYGYTF. The CDR3 DNA is TGTGCCAGCAGTTCGCGAAACTATGGCTACACCTTC.

The rearrangement uses TRBV7-9 and TRBJ1-1; D is ambiguous. In germline, CDR1 is SEHNR, CDR2 FQNEAQ (reference sequence). The V and J ends lost 4 bases and 1 base respectively, with 10 bases between them. The CDR3 has 14 residues. Written as DNA, the CDR3 is TGTGCCAGCAGCTCACCACCAGGGAACACTGAAGCTTTCTTT. The encoded protein is CASSSPPGNTEAFF.